Listed below are T cell receptor beta chains from one sample, sequenced in a study of OX40 agonist ivuxolimab in advanced cancers. Only in-frame clones appear in the TCRdb table, and some are missing; sequencing was by immunoSEQ multiplex PCR. The repertoire includes around 50,000 clones, 81% of them detected once, and 0.69% sits in the top ten. Sequencing used CD4+ or CD8+ T cells sorted from blood, obtained in a trial of the OX40 agonist ivuxolimab. The receptors come from an adult with an advanced solid tumor such as melanoma, head and neck, liver or kidney cancer. The CDR3 runs from the conserved cysteine through the conserved F or W. A D gene is named only where the DNA matches it firmly. Clone size is not always given. Where it is, it says once, few, many or a class for expanded clones.

j_call clone_size v_call d_call cdr3_aa cdr3_nt
TRBJ1-2 once TRBV6-1 TRBD1 CASSPRDRGRYGYTF TGTGCCAGCAGTCCCCGGGACAGGGGGCGGTATGGCTACACCTTC
TRBJ2-3 NA TRBV5-1 NA CASSSQHRVTDTQYF TGCGCCAGCAGCTCGCAGCACAGGGTCACAGATACGCAGTATTTT
TRBJ2-5 NA TRBV5-1 TRBD2 CASSLSSGSEETQYF TGCGCCAGCAGCTTATCTAGCGGGAGCGAAGAGACCCAGTACTTC
TRBJ2-5 NA TRBV19 NA CASSSSSGTQYF TGTGCCAGTAGCAGCTCCTCGGGGACCCAGTACTTC
TRBJ2-7 NA TRBV5-5 NA CASHIGTGRNNEQYF TGTGCCAGCCACATTGGGACCGGTAGGAACAACGAGCAGTACTTC
TRBJ1-6 NA TRBV28 NA CASSFRGLPNSPLHF TGTGCCAGCAGCTTCAGGGGCCTCCCGAATTCACCCCTCCACTTT
TRBJ1-4 NA TRBV4-1 NA CASSQDRPGNNEKLFF TGCGCCAGCAGCCAAGATCGTCCGGGGAACAATGAAAAACTGTTTTTT
TRBJ1-2 NA TRBV6-5 NA CASSTRDGYTF TGTGCCAGCAGTACTCGGGATGGCTACACCTTC
TRBJ2-2 NA TRBV5-6 NA CASSLAGENTGELFF TGTGCCAGCAGCTTGGCGGGCGAGAACACCGGGGAGCTGTTTTTT
TRBJ1-4 few TRBV29-1 TRBD1 CSAELRDSPNEKLFF TGCAGCGCCGAACTGCGGGACAGCCCTAATGAAAAACTGTTTTTT
TRBJ1-2 NA TRBV4-2 TRBD1 CASSQAGTGNGGYTF TGTGCCAGCAGCCAGGCCGGGACAGGGAACGGTGGCTACACCTTC
TRBJ1-5 NA TRBV27 TRBD1 CASRGQSRSNQPQHF TGTGCCAGCAGGGGACAGTCCCGTAGCAATCAGCCCCAGCATTTT
TRBJ1-2 NA TRBV7-8 NA CASSLERPKSDGYTF TGTGCCAGCAGCTTAGAGAGACCCAAATCGGATGGCTACACCTTC
TRBJ1-5 once TRBV6-1 TRBD1 CASRGQGGTNQPQHF TGTGCCAGCAGAGGACAGGGTGGGACCAATCAGCCCCAGCATTTT
TRBJ2-3 NA TRBV19 TRBD2 CASSPWEGKSTQYF TGTGCCAGTAGCCCCTGGGAGGGGAAGAGTACGCAGTATTTT
TRBJ2-2 NA TRBV27 NA CASSVGTATGELFF TGTGCCAGCAGTGTCGGGACGGCAACCGGGGAGCTGTTTTTT
TRBJ2-2 NA TRBV7-7 NA CASSPLNTGELFF TGTGCCAGCAGCCCTCTCAACACCGGGGAGCTGTTTTTT
TRBJ2-3 NA TRBV10-1 NA CASSFGTDTDTQYF TGCGCCAGCAGCTTCGGGACGGACACAGATACGCAGTATTTT
TRBJ2-5 NA TRBV11-3 NA CASSSGPGTETQYF TGTGCCAGCAGTTCCGGGCCGGGGACTGAGACCCAGTACTTC
TRBJ2-1 NA TRBV7-9 NA CASSLGADEQFF TGTGCCAGCAGCTTAGGGGCGGATGAGCAGTTCTTC
TRBJ2-3 NA TRBV5-1 TRBD2 CASSTKTSGLDTQYF TGCGCCAGCAGCACCAAGACTAGCGGGTTGGATACGCAGTATTTT
TRBJ1-2 few TRBV2 TRBD1 CASIQFVFRDRDYGYTF TGTGCCAGCATTCAGTTTGTGTTTCGGGACAGGGACTATGGCTACACCTTC
TRBJ2-7 NA TRBV5-1 NA CASSLDAGGKGTFYEQYF TGCGCCAGCAGCTTGGACGCCGGTGGTAAGGGGACCTTCTACGAGCAGTACTTC
TRBJ2-7 NA TRBV11-3 NA CASSLGGLMYEQYF TGTGCCAGCAGCTTAGGAGGGCTTATGTACGAGCAGTACTTC
TRBJ1-4 NA TRBV5-1 NA CASSVDRLKGEKLFF TGCGCCAGCAGCGTCGATAGGCTCAAGGGCGAAAAACTGTTTTTT
TRBJ1-2 NA TRBV11-2 NA CASSLLGSEGYTF TGTGCCAGCAGCTTGCTGGGATCGGAAGGCTACACCTTC
TRBJ2-5 NA TRBV5-1 TRBD1 CASSPITGDGETQYF TGCGCCAGCAGCCCGATAACAGGGGACGGAGAGACCCAGTACTTC
TRBJ2-1 few TRBV11-2 TRBD2 CASSLAGGEQFF TGTGCCAGCAGCTTGGCGGGGGGTGAGCAGTTCTTC
TRBJ1-5 NA TRBV6-1 TRBD1 CASSDMTGGGQPQHF TGTGCCAGCAGTGACATGACAGGGGGCGGTCAGCCCCAGCATTTT
TRBJ1-1 NA TRBV2 NA CASRDSLNTEAFF TGTGCCAGCAGGGACAGCCTAAACACTGAAGCTTTCTTT
TRBJ1-4 NA TRBV7-9 NA CASRPPGSEKLFF TGTGCCAGCAGGCCCCCCGGTAGTGAAAAACTGTTTTTT
TRBJ1-6 NA TRBV4-1 NA CASSEGVWNSPLHF TGCGCCAGCAGCGAGGGAGTGTGGAATTCACCCCTCCACTTT
TRBJ2-2 NA TRBV6-5 NA CASSPLMNTGELFF TGTGCCAGCAGCCCCCTAATGAACACCGGGGAGCTGTTTTTT
TRBJ1-5 few TRBV2 NA CASSEDGLNQPQHF TGTGCCAGCAGCGAGGACGGACTCAATCAGCCCCAGCATTTT
TRBJ2-1 NA TRBV2 TRBD2 CASSEGGLAGLTNNEQFF TGTGCCAGCAGTGAAGGGGGGCTAGCGGGATTGACAAACAATGAGCAGTTCTTC
TRBJ1-1 NA TRBV2 NA CATEEQGNTEAFF TGTGCCACCGAGGAACAGGGGAACACTGAAGCTTTCTTT
TRBJ1-2 few TRBV11-2 NA CASSLYEGSYGYTF TGTGCCAGCAGCTTATATGAAGGCTCCTATGGCTACACCTTC
TRBJ1-5 NA TRBV5-1 TRBD1 CASSLDRGLNQPQHF TGCGCCAGCAGCTTGGACAGGGGGTTAAATCAGCCCCAGCATTTT
TRBJ2-3 NA TRBV6-5 NA CASSAPGDTQYF TGTGCCAGCAGTGCTCCGGGGGATACGCAGTATTTT
TRBJ2-2 NA TRBV5-6 NA CASSFDDYAGELFF TGTGCCAGCAGCTTCGATGACTACGCCGGGGAGCTGTTTTTT
TRBJ2-3 NA TRBV4-1 TRBD2 CASSQELTSGAGDTQYF TGCGCCAGCAGCCAAGAATTGACTAGCGGGGCTGGAGATACGCAGTATTTT
TRBJ2-2 NA TRBV29-1 TRBD2 CSVSSGGSAGELFF TGCAGCGTCTCTAGCGGGGGGTCGGCCGGGGAGCTGTTTTTT
TRBJ2-3 NA TRBV4-1 TRBD2 CASSQELAGADTQYF TGCGCCAGCAGCCAAGAACTAGCGGGGGCAGATACGCAGTATTTT
TRBJ2-5 NA TRBV2 NA CASSARRAQETQYF TGTGCCAGCAGTGCGAGGAGGGCCCAAGAGACCCAGTACTTC
TRBJ1-2 NA TRBV7-8 NA CASSLGVLETGYTF TGTGCCAGCAGCTTAGGTGTCCTGGAGACGGGCTACACCTTC
TRBJ2-3 NA TRBV2 TRBD1 CASKTDRALTDTQYF TGTGCCAGCAAAACGGACAGGGCACTCACAGATACGCAGTATTTT
TRBJ1-2 NA TRBV7-3 NA CASSTQTGNNYGYTF TGTGCCAGCAGCACCCAAACCGGGAATAACTATGGCTACACCTTC
TRBJ2-2 NA TRBV27 TRBD2 CASSLSWLAGRGGELFF TGTGCCAGCAGTTTATCGTGGCTAGCGGGGAGAGGCGGGGAGCTGTTTTTT
TRBJ2-1 NA TRBV19 TRBD1 CASSPGTGAYNEQFF TGTGCCAGTAGTCCCGGGACAGGGGCCTACAATGAGCAGTTCTTC
TRBJ1-3 NA TRBV5-6 TRBD1 CASSFWTGPSFSGNTIYF TGTGCCAGCAGCTTTTGGACAGGTCCATCCTTCTCTGGAAACACCATATATTTT
TRBJ2-3 NA TRBV27 TRBD1 CASSSPMNRGKDEDTQYF TGTGCCAGCAGTTCGCCCATGAACAGGGGGAAGGATGAAGATACGCAGTATTTT
TRBJ2-3 NA TRBV7-2 NA CASSLRPRGSTDTQYF TGTGCCAGCAGCTTACGGCCGAGGGGGAGCACAGATACGCAGTATTTT
TRBJ2-7 NA TRBV20-1 NA CSASKVAEQYF TGCAGTGCTAGCAAGGTGGCTGAGCAGTACTTC
TRBJ1-1 few TRBV6-5 NA CASSYSRADRATEAFF TGTGCCAGCAGTTACTCGAGGGCCGACCGAGCCACTGAAGCTTTCTTT
TRBJ2-2 NA TRBV23-1 TRBD1 CASSRGTGFGELFF TGCGCCAGCAGTCGAGGGACAGGGTTCGGGGAGCTGTTTTTT